This TCR beta chain was recorded in a study of T cell repertoires in cytomegalovirus infection. Study-level information: Based on public TCR beta signatures, there were indications of CMV infection and of a matching HLA type. Study-wide points: CMV-specific TCR beta clonotypes restricted by HLA-C were the ones dominating the ex vivo response.

TCRdb redid the calling of the reads with MiXCR, one entry per CDR3 protein. The sample lists under 200,000 distinct CDR3 sequences, more than 9% seen once, with about 4.6% in the top ten. This clonotype was detected many times. The antigen is unknown. This CDR3 region has 13 residues. J was trimmed by 5 bases and V by 4 bases; bases with no gene match: 2. This clonotype originated in a human donor in good health (CMV status not recorded). Some clones in this sample may be carry-over from other donors' samples. Specimen: PBMCs. The chain combines TRBV12-3 or TRBV12-4 with TRBJ2-1; TRBD2 aligns across 7 bases. The CDR3 nucleotides read TGTGCCAGCAGTTGGGGGGGAGACAATGAGCAGTTCTTC. Amino acid sequence: CASSWGGDNEQFF.